The rows below give T cell receptor beta chains drawn from one sample of a study of blood T cell repertoires in COVID-19. Sequencing used immunoSEQ multiplex PCR; TCRdb keeps in-frame clones, though not all of them. The data show about 110,000 clones, with around 84% seen just once and about 13% held by the top ten. Sequencing used peripheral blood. These TCRs come from a human donor in a cohort sampled during active COVID-19. Each CDR3 is given with its conserved first and last residue. A D gene is named only where the DNA matches it firmly. The size field is filled for only some rows; it gives once, few, many or a size class.

>TRBJ2-1|TRBD1|TRBV11-3|NA
TGTGCCAGCAGCCTCGACAGGGTCCGGGGTGAGCAGTTCTTC
CASSLDRVRGEQFF
>TRBJ2-1|NA|TRBV7-9|NA
TGTGCCAGCAGCTTAGTCGGGAATGAGCAGTTCTTC
CASSLVGNEQFF
>TRBJ2-1|NA|TRBV6-5|few
TGTGCCAGCAGTTGGGCTGGGGAGCAGTTCTTC
CASSWAGEQFF
>TRBJ1-5|TRBD1|TRBV6-5|NA
TGTGCCAGCAGCGGACAGGGGGGACAGCCCCAGCATTTT
CASSGQGGQPQHF
>TRBJ2-1|NA|TRBV6-5|NA
TGTGCCAGCAGTTACTCTGGGACACTAAATGAGCAGTTCTTC
CASSYSGTLNEQFF
>TRBJ2-1|NA|TRBV21-1|NA
TGTGCCAGCAGACAGGGGACTAGTGTCGTGGATGAGCAGTTCTTC
CASRQGTSVVDEQFF
>TRBJ2-7|NA|TRBV6-5|NA
TGTGCCAGCAGGCCGGACACAAAGGGAACCTACGAGCAGTACTTC
CASRPDTKGTYEQYF
>TRBJ2-7|TRBD1|TRBV27|NA
TGTGCCAGCCAAATTGGGACAGGGCACGACGAGCAGTACTTC
CASQIGTGHDEQYF
>TRBJ2-2|NA|TRBV5-1|NA
TGCGCCAGCAGCTCAAGACCGGGTGGCGGGGAGCTGTTTTTT
CASSSRPGGGELFF
>TRBJ1-1|NA|TRBV10-3|NA
TGTGCCATCAGTGAGGACGGGAAGCCTTTCTTT
CAISEDGKPFF
>TRBJ1-5|NA|TRBV4-2|NA
TGTGCCAGCAGCCACCTGCCGGGTCCCGGATTATATCAGCCCCAGCATTTT
CASSHLPGPGLYQPQHF
>TRBJ1-1|NA|TRBV2|NA
TGTGCCAGCAGTGGCTATACAGGGTCCACTGAAGCTTTCTTT
CASSGYTGSTEAFF
>TRBJ2-7|TRBD1|TRBV5-1|NA
TGCGCCAGCAGCTTGGGACGGGACAGGTTCTACGAGCAGTACTTC
CASSLGRDRFYEQYF
>TRBJ1-5|NA|TRBV12-3/TRBV12-4|NA
TGTGCCAGCAGTATTACGGATCAGCCCCAGCATTTT
CASSITDQPQHF
>TRBJ2-3|TRBD2|TRBV5-1|NA
TGCGCCAGCAGCGCCTTTCCCACTAGCGGACCAATCACAGATACGCAGTATTTT
CASSAFPTSGPITDTQYF
>TRBJ2-1|NA|TRBV19|NA
TGTGCCAGTAGTATAGGGGCAGGATCCCCTCTACAAGGGCAGTTCTTC
CASSIGAGSPLQGQFF
>TRBJ1-6|TRBD1|TRBV6-6|NA
TGTGCCAGCAGTCAAGGGGACAGGTTGAATTCACCCCTCCACTTT
CASSQGDRLNSPLHF
>TRBJ1-5|NA|TRBV2|NA
TGTGCCAGCAGTCAAGAAGGAGGGAAGGTTGGTCAGCCCCAGCATTTT
CASSQEGGKVGQPQHF
>TRBJ2-7|TRBD1|TRBV6-5|NA
TGTGCCAGCAGTTACTCGACAGGGGTCCACGAGCAGTACTTC
CASSYSTGVHEQYF
>TRBJ2-4|TRBD1|TRBV6-2/TRBV6-3|NA
TGTGCCAGCAGTTTCCTCCGGACAGGGGGCAATCTAGCCAAAAACATTCAGTACTTC
CASSFLRTGGNLAKNIQYF
>TRBJ1-2|NA|TRBV6-5|once
TGTGCCAGCAGGCCCACCGGGAGGGACTATGGCTACACCTTC
CASRPTGRDYGYTF
>TRBJ2-7|NA|TRBV3-1/TRBV3-2|NA
TGTGCCAGCAGCCAGCAGGGGCGTGGGGTCTACGAGCAGTACTTC
CASSQQGRGVYEQYF
>TRBJ1-6|TRBD1|TRBV6-2/TRBV6-3|NA
TGTGCCAGCAGCCCCCGGCCAGGGGGTAATTCACCCCTCCACTTT
CASSPRPGGNSPLHF
>TRBJ2-1|NA|TRBV5-1|NA
TGCGCCAGCAGCTTGGACATATACAATGAGCAGTTCTTC
CASSLDIYNEQFF
>TRBJ1-2|TRBD1|TRBV19|few
TGTGCCAGTAGTCCCCAGACAGGGGGCGGATATGGCTACACCTTC
CASSPQTGGGYGYTF
>TRBJ2-3|TRBD2|TRBV24-1|NA
TGTGCCACCAGCGGGGGGGCCACAGATACGCAGTATTTT
CATSGGATDTQYF
>TRBJ2-7|TRBD1|TRBV7-2|NA
TGTGCCAGCAAGGGGACAGCCTACTACGAGCAGTACTTC
CASKGTAYYEQYF
>TRBJ1-3|NA|TRBV10-3|NA
TGTGCCATCAGTGAGGGGGCAGTTACCTCTGGAAACACCATATATTTT
CAISEGAVTSGNTIYF
>TRBJ2-2|TRBD1|TRBV6-2/TRBV6-3|NA
TGTGCCAGCAGTTACGACAGGGTTAACACCGGGGAGCTGTTTTTT
CASSYDRVNTGELFF
>TRBJ1-2|TRBD1|TRBV7-2|NA
TGTGCCAGCGGCAGGCCGGGACAGCTTAGCTTTTCCTATGGCTACACCTTC
CASGRPGQLSFSYGYTF
>TRBJ2-1|NA|TRBV2|NA
TGTGCCAGCTGTCTGGGAGTAGGCTACAATGAGCAGTTCTTC
CASCLGVGYNEQFF
>TRBJ1-1|NA|TRBV3-1/TRBV3-2|NA
TGTGCCAGCAGTCATCAGAGGACAGCCCACACTGAAGCTTTCTTT
CASSHQRTAHTEAFF
>TRBJ1-5|TRBD1|TRBV3-1/TRBV3-2|NA
TGTGCCAGCAGCCATCCCTATTGGGGGCGACAGGGACCTAATCAGCCCCAGCATTTT
CASSHPYWGRQGPNQPQHF
>TRBJ1-5|TRBD1|TRBV19|NA
TGTGCCAGTAATAAAGGGACAGAGAGTCAGCCCCAGCATTTT
CASNKGTESQPQHF
>TRBJ1-2|NA|TRBV6-5|NA
TGTGCCAGCGGGATTTCAGGGTACGACTATGGCTACACCTTC
CASGISGYDYGYTF
>TRBJ2-1|NA|TRBV6-5|once
TGTGCCAGCATTGTGCAGGGGAGCTCCTACAATGAGCAGTTCTTC
CASIVQGSSYNEQFF
>TRBJ2-1|TRBD2|TRBV18|NA
TGTGCCAGCTCACCATTGGGCCTAGCGGGGGGGCAGGATGAGCAGTTCTTC
CASSPLGLAGGQDEQFF
>TRBJ2-1|TRBD2|TRBV6-6|NA
TGTGCCAGCAGTCCCCGACTGGCGGGGGGCGTTAGCTCCTACAATGAGCAGTTCTTC
CASSPRLAGGVSSYNEQFF
>TRBJ2-2|NA|TRBV11-3|NA
TGTGCCAGCAGTCGAGGGAACACCGGGGAGCTGTTTTTT
CASSRGNTGELFF
>TRBJ1-1|NA|TRBV28|NA
TGTGCCAGCACGAGGGGGACCATGAACACTGAAGCTTTCTTT
CASTRGTMNTEAFF
>TRBJ2-3|NA|TRBV7-8|NA
TGTGCCAGCAGCCCGGACAGAGAAGATACGCAGTATTTT
CASSPDREDTQYF
>TRBJ1-2|TRBD1|TRBV10-2|NA
TGCGCCAGCAGCGGGACAGTTGAGGGCTACACCTTC
CASSGTVEGYTF
>TRBJ2-2|TRBD1|TRBV25-1|NA
TGTGCCAGCAGTGCTCGGACAGGGGCGAGCACCGGGGAGCTGTTTTTT
CASSARTGASTGELFF
>TRBJ1-5|NA|TRBV5-5|NA
TGTGCCAGCAGCGCCGGCATGGGAGGACAGCCCCAGCATTTT
CASSAGMGGQPQHF
>TRBJ2-4|NA|TRBV20-1|NA
TGCAGTGCTAGTCCCCAGGTACCAGGCATGGGGGCGGTTTTTATGGACATTCAGTACTTC
CSASPQVPGMGAVFMDIQYF
>TRBJ2-1|TRBD1|TRBV6-5|NA
TGTGCCAGCAGTCCAGGGGGCTATGAGCAGTTCTTC
CASSPGGYEQFF
>TRBJ2-7|TRBD2|TRBV28|NA
TGTGCCAGCAGTTTGGCGGGGACTAGTTTTCTCGAGCAGTACTTC
CASSLAGTSFLEQYF
>TRBJ1-1|TRBD1|TRBV28|NA
TGTGCCAGCATTCCTCCGGGACAGGGGGGGGGAGCTTTCTTT
CASIPPGQGGGAFF
>TRBJ2-1|NA|TRBV6-5|NA
TGTGCCAGCAGTCTACAGAACGAGCAGTTCTTC
CASSLQNEQFF
>TRBJ2-1|TRBD1|TRBV7-2|once
TGTGCCAGCAGCAGCCCACCGGGACAGGGGCTCTACAATGAGCAGTTCTTC
CASSSPPGQGLYNEQFF
>TRBJ1-1|NA|TRBV6-5|few
TGTGCCAGCAGTTACTCGAGTAGCGGATCTGAAGCTTTCTTT
CASSYSSSGSEAFF
>TRBJ1-2|NA|TRBV15|NA
TGTGCCACCAGCAGAGATCCCTGGGGAGGGGGGGAGTATGGCTACACCTTC
CATSRDPWGGGEYGYTF
>TRBJ1-2|NA|TRBV7-2|NA
TGTGCCAGCAGCTTAGACTGGGGCACTGGCTACACCTTC
CASSLDWGTGYTF
>TRBJ2-7|NA|TRBV27|NA
TGTGCCAGCAGGGAAGCGGGTGCTTCCTACGAGCAGTACTTC
CASREAGASYEQYF
>TRBJ1-5|NA|TRBV7-2|NA
TGTGCCAGCAGCTCGCGGGGGGGGCATCAGCCCCAGCATTTT
CASSSRGGHQPQHF
>TRBJ2-6|TRBD1|TRBV16|NA
TGTGCCAGCAGCCCCGGGACAGCGCGCTCTGGGGCCAACGTCCTGACTTTC
CASSPGTARSGANVLTF
>TRBJ2-3|NA|TRBV11-3|NA
TGTGCCAGCAGCTTGAGAACAGATACGCAGTATTTT
CASSLRTDTQYF
>TRBJ2-2|NA|TRBV10-3|NA
TGTGCCATCAGCCCCGCGGGTGGGACTTTCAACACCGGGGAGCTGTTTTTT
CAISPAGGTFNTGELFF
>TRBJ2-1|TRBD2|TRBV4-1|NA
TGCGCCAGCAGCCAAGGAACTCCAGCGGGGGGGCCCAATGAGCAGTTCTTC
CASSQGTPAGGPNEQFF
>TRBJ2-1|TRBD2|TRBV6-6|NA
TGTGCCAGCAGTTATCCAAGCGGGGGGACCAATGAGCAGTTCTTC
CASSYPSGGTNEQFF